The 17 T cell receptor beta chains below all came from one sample that was sequenced in a study of blood T cell repertoires in COVID-19. Assay used: immunoSEQ multiplex PCR; TCRdb lists only in-frame clones, some missing. The profile shows 54,000 or so clones, 82% of them singletons. The sequenced material came from peripheral blood. The receptors were gathered from an elderly man with COVID-19, enrolled during active disease.

This chain links TRBV11-2 with TRBJ2-3; possible D gene TRBD2, 7 bases. The CDR3 spans 17 residues. Germline assignment: CDR1 SGHAT and CDR2 FQNNGV. V was trimmed by 5 bases and J by 1 base, leaving 19 bases between them. This CDR3 is CASSQVGGAGGTDTQYF. The CDR3 DNA sequence: TGTGCCAGCAGCCAGGTGGGGGGGGCCGGGGGCACAGATACGCAGTATTTT.

CDR3 amino acids: CASSLVDNEQFF. CDR3 bases: TGTGCCAGCAGCTTGGTAGACAATGAGCAGTTCTTC. The chain carries TRBV7-9 and TRBJ2-1; D is undetermined. The V gene lost 3 bases and the J gene lost 5 bases, with 5 bases spanning the gap. The CDR3 has 12 amino acids. CDR1 and CDR2 (germline): SEHNR, FQNEAQ (reference sequence).

The V gene is TRBV19, the J gene TRBJ2-2; TRBD2 matches at 7 bases. Germline V CDR1 and CDR2: LNHDA, SQIVND (reference sequence). This CDR3 is 15 amino acids long. The V and J ends lost 6 bases and 4 bases, in that order; junction bases with no gene match: 8. The CDR3 loop reads CASRKAGFSTGELFF. CDR3 bases: TGTGCCAGTAGGAAAGCGGGGTTTTCCACCGGGGAGCTGTTTTTT.

V usage is TRBV2 and J usage is TRBJ2-3; a possible D gene is TRBD1 (6 bases). This CDR3 region has 15 residues. Trimming cost V 6 bases and J 0 bases, with 13 bases left between them. Looked up from germline, CDR1 is SNHLY and CDR2 is FYNNEI. CDR3 DNA sequence: TGTGCCAGCAGCGCAGGGACACCTAGCACAGATACGCAGTATTTT. This codes for CASSAGTPSTDTQYF.

The chain links TRBV3-1 (or the pseudogene TRBV3-2) to TRBJ2-5, with 8 nucleotides matching TRBD2. The CDR3 extends over 15 amino acids. Germline loops: CDR1 LGHDT, CDR2 YNNKEL (reference sequence). Trimming took 0 bases from V and 6 from J; bases not matched to a gene: 6. The CDR3 reads CASSQEGLVEKTQYF. The CDR3 DNA is TGTGCCAGCAGCCAAGAGGGACTAGTTGAAAAGACCCAGTACTTC.

The chain carries TRBV6-4 and TRBJ2-1; the match to TRBD1 covers 11 bases. J gave up 10 bases and V 4 bases, and 3 bases lay outside the gene matches. CDR1 and CDR2 from the germline V gene are MRHNA and SNTAGT. This CDR3 is 13 amino acids long. The CDR3 is CASSVDRGREQFF. In DNA form, the CDR3 reads TGTGCCAGCAGTGTGGACAGGGGGCGCGAGCAGTTCTTC.

The genes are TRBV5-1 and TRBJ1-2; tentative D call: TRBD1 (6 bases). V was cut by 4 bases and J by 6 bases, with 16 bases left in between. The CDR3 sequence is 14 residues long. Germline assignment: CDR1 SGHRS and CDR2 YFSETQ. The CDR3 DNA is TGCGCCAGCAGCCTCCTAGGGGGGGAAGATGGCTACACCTTC. Translated, it gives CASSLLGGEDGYTF.

V and J are TRBV5-1 and TRBJ1-1; 8 positions agree with TRBD1. This CDR3 has 17 residues. V shed 3 bases and J 5 bases; nucleotides not matched to a gene: 15. In germline, CDR1 is SGHRS, CDR2 YFSETQ. The CDR3 region is CASSSTPSGQGRTEAFF. Here the CDR3 DNA reads TGCGCCAGCAGCTCAACCCCCTCAGGACAGGGAAGGACTGAAGCTTTCTTT. The full variable domain, rest sourced from reference TRBV5-1 and TRBJ1-1, is KAGVTQTPRYLIKTRGQQVTLSCSPISGHRSVSWYQQTPGQGLQFLFEYFSETQRNKGNFPGRFSGRQFSNSRSEMNVSTLELGDSALYLCASSSTPSGQGRTEAFFGQGTRLTVV.

The DNA of the CDR3 is TGTGCCAGCAGCTTAGGGACAGAGCTTTACGAGCAGTACTTC. Translated: CASSLGTELYEQYF. The chain is built from TRBV5-4 and TRBJ2-7; the match to TRBD1 covers 7 bases. Germline-derived CDR1 and CDR2 are SGHNT and YYREEE (reference sequence). The CDR3 length is 14 residues. Losses at the gene ends were 2 bases for V and 4 bases for J; bases not matched to a gene: 6.

The chain couples TRBV2 to TRBJ2-2; D unclear. This CDR3 is 12 amino acids long. The V end lost 7 bases, the J end lost 8 bases, and 11 bases lay between the germline ends. Per germline, CDR1 SNHLY and CDR2 FYNNEI. CDR3 sequence reads: CASTRLGGELFF. The CDR3 DNA reads TGTGCCAGCACTAGACTCGGAGGGGAGCTGTTTTTT.

The chain combines TRBV2 with TRBJ1-4; 11 nucleotides line up with TRBD1. Germline V gene sequence: CDR1 SNHLY, CDR2 FYNNEI. Unmatched junction bases numbered 8, after V lost 0 bases and J lost 14 bases. This CDR3 has 15 amino acids. CDR3 protein: CASSEALGQGAILFF. CDR3 sequence (DNA): TGTGCCAGCAGTGAAGCGCTCGGACAGGGGGCCATCCTGTTTTTT.

The rearrangement links TRBV4-3 to TRBJ2-3; 10 nucleotides align to TRBD2. The V gene end was trimmed by 4 bases and the J gene end by 2 bases; junction bases not matched to a gene: 3. Germline V gene sequence: CDR1 LGHNA, CDR2 YSLEER. The CDR3 is 15 residues long. CDR3 residues: CASSLGLAATDTQYF. The CDR3 bases are TGCGCCAGCAGCCTCGGACTAGCGGCCACAGATACGCAGTATTTT.

The rearrangement joins TRBV10-1 to TRBJ1-5; 7 bases agree with TRBD1. V was pared by 11 bases and J by 9 bases, with 10 bases of the junction left unmatched. The CDR3 length is 12 residues. CDR1 is WNHNN and CDR2 is SYGVQD in the germline V gene (reference sequence). In DNA, the CDR3 is TGCGCCCGCCGTCAGGGGGATGTGCCCCAGCATTTT. This sequence encodes CARRQGDVPQHF.

The rearrangement links TRBV27 to TRBJ1-3, with a tentative D call TRBD1 (5 bases). The V end was cut by 4 bases, the J end by 6 bases, with 22 bases between. There are 17 residues in the CDR3. The germline V gene has CDR1 MNHEY and CDR2 SMNVEV (reference sequence). The CDR3 coding sequence is TGTGCCAGCAGTTCCCCAAGTCTAAGGGGACTTCTAAACACCATATATTTT. Amino acid sequence: CASSSPSLRGLLNTIYF.

The J gene is TRBJ2-3, the V gene TRBV5-1, with TRBD2 identical over 10 bases. CDR1 and CDR2 (germline): SGHRS, YFSETQ. With V trimmed by 4 bases and J by 4 bases, 9 bases remained unmatched. The CDR3 is 16 residues long. DNA of the CDR3: TGCGCCAGCAGCCACGATAGCGGGAGGCCAGCAGATACGCAGTATTTT. Residues: CASSHDSGRPADTQYF.

The V and J genes are TRBV11-1 and TRBJ1-1; D ambiguous. The CDR3 is 15 residues long. Germline loops: CDR1 SGHAT, CDR2 FQDESV (reference sequence). V was shortened by 1 base and J by 4 bases, with 13 bases between the two germline ends. CDR3 sequence reads: CASSLEKWSGTEAFF. The CDR3 DNA is TGTGCCAGCAGCTTAGAGAAGTGGAGCGGCACTGAAGCTTTCTTT.

This sequence joins TRBV13 and TRBJ1-3, with TRBD1 identical over 9 bases. After removal of 4 bases from V and 1 base from J, the junction contained 8 bases not matched to a gene. The germline V gene has CDR1 PRHDT and CDR2 FYEKMQ (reference sequence). CDR3 length: 17 residues. The CDR3 coding sequence is TGTGCCAGCAGCTCTGACCCGGGACAGGGTTCTGGAAACACCATATATTTT. It encodes CASSSDPGQGSGNTIYF.